The present T cell receptor (beta chain) was sequenced within a study of blood T cell repertoires in COVID-19. Across the study: In each case, the material was cDNA or gDNA derived from T cells, B-cell-depleted T cells, or PBMCs.

Here immunoSEQ multiplex PCR was the method, and the copy in TCRdb shows in-frame clones only, minus some. The sample holds fewer than 250,000 clones, more than 60% seen once. Looked up from germline, CDR1 is SNHLY and CDR2 is FYNNEI. This CDR3 has 18 amino acids. The V end was cut by 4 bases, the J end by 0 bases, with 16 bases between. Sequenced input: peripheral blood. V usage is TRBV2 and J usage is TRBJ2-6; D possibly corresponds to TRBD1 (5 bases). The clonotype was recovered from a woman aged 50 to 60 with acute or convalescent COVID-19. The CDR3 here is CASSGLDSFLSGANVLTF. CDR3 nucleotides: TGTGCCAGCAGTGGCTTAGACAGTTTCCTCTCTGGGGCCAACGTCCTGACTTTC.